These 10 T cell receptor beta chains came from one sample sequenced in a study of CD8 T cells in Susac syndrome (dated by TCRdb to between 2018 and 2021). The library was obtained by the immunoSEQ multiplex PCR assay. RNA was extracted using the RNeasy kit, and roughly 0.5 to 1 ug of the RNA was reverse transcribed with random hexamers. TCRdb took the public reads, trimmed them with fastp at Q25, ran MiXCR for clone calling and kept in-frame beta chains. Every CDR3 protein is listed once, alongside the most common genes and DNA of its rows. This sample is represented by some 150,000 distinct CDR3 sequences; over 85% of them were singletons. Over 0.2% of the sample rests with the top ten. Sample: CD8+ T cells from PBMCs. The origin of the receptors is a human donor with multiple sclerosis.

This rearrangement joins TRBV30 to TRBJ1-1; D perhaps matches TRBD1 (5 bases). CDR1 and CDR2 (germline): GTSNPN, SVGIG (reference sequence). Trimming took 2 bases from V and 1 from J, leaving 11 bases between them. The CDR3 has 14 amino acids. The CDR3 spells CAWSPPGGNTEAFF. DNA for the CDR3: TGTGCCTGGAGTCCCCCTGGGGGGAACACTGAAGCTTTCTTT.

The CDR3 region is CASSQGGPPQETQYF. CDR3 nucleotide sequence: TGTGCCAGCAGCCAGGGGGGGCCCCCTCAAGAGACCCAGTACTTC. The chain has TRBV3-1 and TRBJ2-5; D is possibly TRBD2 (7 bases). CDR1 is LGHDT and CDR2 is YNNKEL in the germline V gene (reference sequence). The CDR3 is made up of 15 amino acids. With 3 bases removed from V and 2 bases from J, the gap between germline ends came to 13 bases.

This chain's CDR3 is CSAHHSDGDRGGGTQYF. Written as DNA, the CDR3 is TGCAGTGCTCACCACTCCGACGGGGACAGGGGAGGAGGTACGCAGTATTTT. The rearrangement uses TRBV20-1 and TRBJ2-3, with 10 bases lining up with TRBD1. V dropped 5 bases and J dropped 8; count of bases not matched to a gene: 19. The CDR3 loop spans 17 amino acids. Germline V gives CDR1 DFQATT, CDR2 SNEGSKA (reference sequence).

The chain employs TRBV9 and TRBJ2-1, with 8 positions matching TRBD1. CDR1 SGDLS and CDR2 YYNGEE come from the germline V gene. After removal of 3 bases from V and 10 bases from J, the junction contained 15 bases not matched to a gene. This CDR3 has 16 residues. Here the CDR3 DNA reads TGTGCCAGCAGCGCGGCTGGGCAGGGGGCGTCCCGCGAGCAGTTCTTC. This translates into CASSAAGQGASREQFF.

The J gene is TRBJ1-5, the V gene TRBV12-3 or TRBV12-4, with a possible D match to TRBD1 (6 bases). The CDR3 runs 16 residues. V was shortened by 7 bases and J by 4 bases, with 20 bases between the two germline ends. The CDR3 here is CASNIGGPGFNQPQHF. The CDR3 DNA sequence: TGTGCCAGCAATATAGGGGGTCCCGGGTTTAATCAGCCCCAGCATTTT.

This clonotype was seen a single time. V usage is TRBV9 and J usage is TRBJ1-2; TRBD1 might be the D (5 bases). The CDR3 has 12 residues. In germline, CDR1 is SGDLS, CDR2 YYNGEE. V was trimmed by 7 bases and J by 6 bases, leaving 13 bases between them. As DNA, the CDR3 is TGTGCCAGCTCACAGGCAGGTCATGGCTACACCTTC. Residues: CASSQAGHGYTF.

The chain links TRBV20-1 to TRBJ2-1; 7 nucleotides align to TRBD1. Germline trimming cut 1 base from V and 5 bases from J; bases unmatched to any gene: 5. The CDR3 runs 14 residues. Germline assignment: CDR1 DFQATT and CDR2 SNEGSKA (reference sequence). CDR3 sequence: CSARVKGGDNEQFF. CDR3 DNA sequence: TGCAGTGCTAGAGTGAAAGGGGGCGACAATGAGCAGTTCTTC.

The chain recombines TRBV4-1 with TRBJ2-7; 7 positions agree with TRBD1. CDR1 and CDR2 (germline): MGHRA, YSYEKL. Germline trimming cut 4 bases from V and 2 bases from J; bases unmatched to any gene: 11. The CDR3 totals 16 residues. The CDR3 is CASSLRDRSVAYEQYF. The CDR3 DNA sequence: TGCGCCAGCAGCCTCCGGGACAGAAGTGTCGCCTACGAGCAGTACTTC.

The CDR3 protein is CASSQEAGRAYEQYF. CDR3 DNA sequence: TGTGCCAGCAGCCAAGAAGCAGGGAGGGCCTACGAGCAGTACTTC. J is TRBJ2-7 and V is TRBV14; 7 nucleotides agree with TRBD2. This CDR3 is built from 15 residues. Germline V gene lookup returns CDR1 SGHDN and CDR2 FVKESK. V shed 0 bases and J 2 bases; nucleotides not matched to a gene: 4.

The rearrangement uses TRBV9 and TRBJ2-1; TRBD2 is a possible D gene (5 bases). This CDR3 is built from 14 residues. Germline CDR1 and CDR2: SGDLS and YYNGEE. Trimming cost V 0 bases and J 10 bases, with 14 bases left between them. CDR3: CASSVAIRGREQFF. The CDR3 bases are TGTGCCAGCAGCGTAGCCATCCGGGGTAGGGAGCAGTTCTTC.